This T cell receptor beta chain was observed in a study of blood T cell repertoires in COVID-19. Study-level information: The origin of the acute and convalescent COVID-19 samples was the United States, Italy and Spain. T cells, B-cell-depleted T cells, or PBMCs supplied cDNA or gDNA.

Produced via immunoSEQ multiplex PCR; TCRdb's table is partial and in-frame only. The sample consists of hundreds of thousands of clones, approximately 84% of them appearing once. The germline CDR1 and CDR2 sequences are SGHTA and FQGTGA. The V gene end was trimmed by 1 base and the J gene end by 0 bases; junction bases not matched to a gene: 2. The CDR3 is 18 amino acids. Sequenced: peripheral blood. The receptor was isolated from an elderly woman with acute or convalescent COVID-19. This chain links TRBV7-3 with TRBJ2-1; the match to TRBD2 covers 14 bases. This CDR3 reads CASSLRGLAGVSYNEQFF. DNA of the CDR3: TGTGCCAGCAGCTTAAGGGGACTAGCGGGAGTCTCCTACAATGAGCAGTTCTTC.